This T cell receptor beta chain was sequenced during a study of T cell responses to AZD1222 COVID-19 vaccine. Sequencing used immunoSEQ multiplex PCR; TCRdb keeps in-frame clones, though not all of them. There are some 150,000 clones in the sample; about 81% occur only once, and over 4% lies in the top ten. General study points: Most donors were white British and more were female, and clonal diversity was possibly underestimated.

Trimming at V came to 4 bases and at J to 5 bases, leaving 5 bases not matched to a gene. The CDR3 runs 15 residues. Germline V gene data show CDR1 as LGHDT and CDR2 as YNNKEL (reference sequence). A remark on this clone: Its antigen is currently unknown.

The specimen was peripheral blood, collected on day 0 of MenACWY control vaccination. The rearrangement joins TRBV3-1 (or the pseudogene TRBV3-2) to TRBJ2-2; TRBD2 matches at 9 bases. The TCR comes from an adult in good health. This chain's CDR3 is CASSLRGGRTGELFF. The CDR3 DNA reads TGTGCCAGCAGCCTGCGGGGGGGCCGGACCGGGGAGCTGTTTTTT.